These T cell receptor beta chains were read from a single sample in a study of blood T cell repertoires in COVID-19. TCRdb's copy holds only in-frame clones and misses some; the assay was immunoSEQ multiplex PCR. The table records 350,000 to 400,000 clones, around 90% of them present only once. Material for sequencing was peripheral blood. The receptors derive from a man aged 18 to 30 with active or convalescent COVID-19. CDR3s include the opening cysteine and the closing phenylalanine or tryptophan. The D gene is left open where the match is weak. Clone size, where shown, is once, few, many, or a class for clones that have expanded.

clone size	D gene	J gene	V gene	CDR3 protein	CDR3 DNA
-	TRBD1	TRBJ1-5	TRBV7-2	CASSLETGYQPQHF	TGTGCCAGCAGCTTAGAGACAGGGTATCAGCCCCAGCATTTT
once	TRBD1	TRBJ2-7	TRBV4-3	CASSQAQGSYEQYF	TGCGCCAGCAGCCAAGCACAGGGGTCCTACGAGCAGTACTTC
few	TRBD1	TRBJ1-1	TRBV6-1	CASSSGGAEAFF	TGTGCCAGCAGTTCAGGGGGCGCTGAAGCTTTCTTT
-	-	TRBJ1-1	TRBV18	CASSPQENTEAFF	TGTGCCAGCTCTCCCCAGGAGAACACTGAAGCTTTCTTT
-	TRBD1	TRBJ2-7	TRBV27	CASSPHPQGWYEQYF	TGTGCCAGCAGTCCCCACCCACAGGGGTGGTACGAGCAGTACTTC
-	-	TRBJ1-5	TRBV6-5	CATRGEGRYGQPQHF	TGTGCCACCCGGGGTGAGGGTAGGTACGGTCAGCCCCAGCATTTT
-	-	TRBJ1-1	TRBV7-9	CASSFRGNTEAFF	TGTGCCAGCAGCTTTCGAGGAAACACTGAAGCTTTCTTT
-	TRBD1	TRBJ1-2	TRBV23-1	CASSPNAGQGKGYTF	TGCGCCAGCAGTCCCAACGCCGGACAGGGGAAAGGCTACACCTTC
few	-	TRBJ1-2	TRBV6-2/TRBV6-3	CASSAGSASDGYTF	TGTGCCAGCAGCGCAGGGTCCGCGAGCGATGGCTACACCTTC
-	-	TRBJ1-5	TRBV28	CASRRDANQPQHF	TGTGCCAGCAGGCGGGACGCTAATCAGCCCCAGCATTTT
-	TRBD1	TRBJ1-1	TRBV27	CASRLGQGGTEAFF	TGTGCCAGCAGACTCGGACAGGGTGGGACTGAAGCTTTCTTT
-	TRBD1	TRBJ2-3	TRBV11-2	CASSVGQGRLDTQYF	TGTGCCAGCAGCGTAGGACAGGGGAGGCTCGATACGCAGTATTTT
-	TRBD2	TRBJ2-2	TRBV24-1	CATSDWDYVTGELFF	TGTGCCACCAGTGATTGGGACTATGTCACCGGGGAGCTGTTTTTT
-	-	TRBJ2-1	TRBV29-1	CSLRSYNEQFF	TGCAGCCTTAGGAGCTACAATGAGCAGTTCTTC
-	-	TRBJ1-1	TRBV4-2	CASSQPGVRGEAFF	TGTGCCAGCAGCCAACCCGGGGTCCGGGGTGAAGCTTTCTTT
-	-	TRBJ2-2	TRBV29-1	CSALKGAGELFF	TGCAGCGCTTTAAAGGGGGCCGGGGAGCTGTTTTTT
few	-	TRBJ1-2	TRBV5-6	CASSSTSWPEGYGYTF	TGTGCCAGCAGCTCTACTTCATGGCCTGAGGGCTATGGCTACACCTTC